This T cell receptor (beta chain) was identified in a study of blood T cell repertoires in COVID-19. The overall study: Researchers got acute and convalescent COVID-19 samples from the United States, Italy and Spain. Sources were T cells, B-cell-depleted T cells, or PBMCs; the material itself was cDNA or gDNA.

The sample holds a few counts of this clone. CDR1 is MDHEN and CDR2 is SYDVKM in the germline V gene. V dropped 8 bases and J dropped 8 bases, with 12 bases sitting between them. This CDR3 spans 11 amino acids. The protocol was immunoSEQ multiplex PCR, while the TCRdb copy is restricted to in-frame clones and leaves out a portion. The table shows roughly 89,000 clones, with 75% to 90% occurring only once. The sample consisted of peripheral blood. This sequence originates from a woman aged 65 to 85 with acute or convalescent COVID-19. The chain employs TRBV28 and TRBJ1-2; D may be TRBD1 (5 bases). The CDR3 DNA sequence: TGTGCCAGCGCAGGGTTCGGCGGCTACACCTTC. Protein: CASAGFGGYTF.